This TCR beta chain was found in a study of blood T cell repertoires in COVID-19. Looking at the study overall: Sample material is recorded as cDNA or gDNA derived from T cells, B-cell-depleted T cells, or PBMCs.

Germline CDR1 is SGDLS and CDR2 is YYNGEE. Trimming stripped 0 bases from V and 0 bases from J, with 7 bases between. The CDR3 length is 15 residues. On this clone: The sample carries other DNA sequences with the same CDR3.

Original processing notes: Counts of nucleated cells, estimated from reference gene primer amplification, were obtained. TCRdb keeps only in-frame clones here, not all; method: immunoSEQ multiplex PCR. For V, J and clone size, that table is used; D and trimming come from the DNA. The table includes about 670,000 clones, 75% to 90% detected once. This TCR was sampled from a woman aged 18-29 years with acute or convalescent COVID-19. Sequenced sample: peripheral blood. The V call is TRBV9, the J call TRBJ1-5; D possibly corresponds to TRBD1 (5 bases). The CDR3 here is CASSVGGSSNQPQHF. The CDR3 DNA sequence: TGTGCCAGCAGCGTAGGGGGCTCTAGCAATCAGCCCCAGCATTTT. Filled out from reference TRBV9 and TRBJ1-5, the complete variable domain reads DSGVTQTPKHLITATGQRVTLRCSPRSGDLSVYWYQQSLDQGLQFLIQYYNGEERAKGNILERFSAQQFPDLHSELNLSSLELGDSALYFCASSVGGSSNQPQHFGDGTRLSIL.